This T cell receptor (beta chain) emerged from a study of T cells in tuberculosis. Study-level background: In South Africa, adults with active tuberculosis were compared with IGRA-negative and latently infected IGRA-positive adolescents. Study-wide points: Selection depended on which cryopreserved specimens were available. Smaller alpha distances in active tuberculosis partly reflected shorter CDR3-alpha lengths.

Sample time point: new active TB diagnosis, blood taken before or within 7 days of starting treatment. Clones were sequenced by immunoSEQ multiplex PCR, and TCRdb holds only the in-frame ones, with some missing. The data hold roughly 34,000 clones, with around nine tenths observed a single time. As regards this clone: No antigen is known for it.

Germline V gives CDR1 MGHRA, CDR2 YSYEKL. Germline trimming cut 3 bases from V and 6 bases from J; bases unmatched to any gene: 4. The CDR3 is made up of 13 amino acids. The source of this sequence is an adult with tuberculosis. The chain joins TRBV4-1 to TRBJ2-7; 8 positions agree with TRBD1. This sample comprised PBMCs, obtained at tuberculosis diagnosis. The CDR3 is CASSHGQGGEQYF. CDR3 bases: TGCGCCAGCAGCCACGGACAGGGTGGCGAGCAGTACTTC.